This T cell receptor beta chain was retrieved from a study of blood T cell repertoires in COVID-19. Authors' data handling: How many nucleated cells were present was estimated from reference gene primer amplification. The data were produced by immunoSEQ multiplex PCR, yet TCRdb's version contains in-frame clones alone and is incomplete. Clone size and the V and J calls come from that table; the DNA yielded D and trimming. The data contain 68,000 or so clones, more than 85% of them singletons. There are 14 residues in the CDR3. The J segment lost 7 bases and the V segment lost 6 bases, leaving 4 bases of the junction unmatched. Germline values: CDR1 SNHLY, CDR2 FYNNEI.

Sequencing was performed on peripheral blood. This TCR came from a man between 40 and 49 years old with COVID-19, enrolled during active disease. The V gene is TRBV2, the J gene TRBJ1-6; 9 positions agree with TRBD1. The CDR3 loop is CASRAGQGNSPLHF. The CDR3 DNA reads as TGTGCCAGCAGGGCCGGACAGGGGAATTCACCCCTCCACTTT.